These 16 T cell receptor beta chains were all obtained from the same sample, sequenced in a study of blood T cells in healthy people across ages. It was with a sample-barcoded 5' primer and a J-beta primer mix that a second PCR of roughly 7 to 12 cycles was run. TCRdb reanalysed the 5' RACE reads using MiXCR and keeps one entry per CDR3 protein. The repertoire consists of around 900,000 distinct CDR3 sequences, with more than 25% occurring once and the leading ten covering about 18%. Sequenced material: blood. The receptor set was obtained from a woman older than 75 in good health.

Points on this clonotype: Possible read error: a much larger clone is one base away. The gene calls are TRBV5-1 and TRBJ2-5; 9 nucleotides line up with TRBD2. Gene TRBJ2-7 matches the end of the DNA better, so the J call may be wrong. The CDR3 runs 15 residues. CDR1 and CDR2 from the germline V gene are SGHRS and YFSETQ. This CDR3 is CASSFGSGGEYEQYF. DNA of the CDR3: TGCGCCAGCAGCTTCGGTAGCGGGGGAGAGTACGAGCAGTACTTC.

V and J are TRBV24-1 and TRBJ2-1, with TRBD2 matching over 8 bases. With V trimmed by 9 bases and J by 6 bases, 15 bases remained unmatched. The CDR3 sequence is 16 residues long. The germline V gene has CDR1 KGHDR and CDR2 SFDVKD. The CDR3 sequence: CATSWGGGGLCNEQFF. CDR3 in DNA: TGTGCCACCTCCTGGGGAGGCGGGGGGCTTTGCAATGAGCAGTTCTTC.

About this clonotype itself: This clone may be a read error of a much larger clone one base away. The V gene is TRBV7-2, the J gene TRBJ2-5; 9 bases line up with TRBD1. TRBJ2-1 explains the end of the DNA better; the J call may be wrong. This CDR3 has 16 amino acids. Germline V lookup: CDR1 SGHTA, CDR2 FQGNSA. In DNA form, the CDR3 reads TGTGCCAGCAGCGGACGGACAGGGGTCGGACAAGAGACCCAGTTCTTC. Translated, it gives CASSGRTGVGQETQFF.

This chain links TRBV6-2 or TRBV6-3 with TRBJ1-5; no reliable D call. Deletions cut 8 bases from V and 0 bases from J, with 14 bases between. CDR1 is MNHEY, CDR2 SVGEGT, per germline. The CDR3 extends over 15 amino acids. The chain's CDR3 is CASRTPSYSNQPQHF. In DNA, the CDR3 is TGTGCCAGCCGGACCCCTTCGTATAGCAATCAGCCCCAGCATTTT.

This clonotype was observed at least ten times. This rearrangement joins TRBV5-1 to TRBJ2-5; D perhaps matches TRBD2 (5 bases). The CDR3 runs 14 residues. With 2 bases removed from V and 3 bases from J, the gap between germline ends came to 11 bases. The germline V gene encodes CDR1 SGHRS and CDR2 YFSETQ. CDR3 protein: CASSFLLAKETQYF. Here the CDR3 DNA reads TGCGCCAGCAGCTTTCTTCTAGCTAAAGAGACCCAGTACTTC.

There are a few counts of this clonotype. A much more abundant neighbour one base away suggests this may be a read error. The genes are TRBV7-2 and TRBJ2-1, with D possibly being TRBD1 (5 bases). V lost 2 bases, J lost 7 bases, and 12 bases lay in between. There are 14 residues in the CDR3. CDR1 SGHTA and CDR2 FQGNSA come from the germline V gene. DNA of the CDR3: TGTGCCAGCAGCTTAAGCAGGGTAAGTAATGAGCAGTTCTTC. As protein: CASSLSRVSNEQFF.

This clonotype was counted at least ten times. The chain has TRBV5-6 and TRBJ2-5; no clear D gene. V was shortened by 4 bases and J by 4 bases, with 17 bases between the two germline ends. Germline CDR1 SGHDT, CDR2 YYEEEE. The CDR3 totals 15 residues. The CDR3 sequence is CASSLRRMVGETQYF. The CDR3 bases are TGTGCCAGCAGCCTGAGGCGGATGGTAGGAGAGACCCAGTACTTC.

With respect to this clonotype: Since a much larger clone is just one base distant, this may be a read error. The CDR3 DNA follows: TGTGCCGGCAGCGTAGGCCAGAGGGGGGGCTACAATGAGCAGTTCTTC. Protein: CAGSVGQRGGYNEQFF. V is TRBV9 and J is TRBJ2-1; perhaps TRBD2 as D (7 bases). The germline gives CDR1 SGDLS, CDR2 YYNGEE. The CDR3 is 16 amino acids.

This clonotype was seen only a few times. V and J are TRBV4-3 and TRBJ1-2, with D uncertain. Germline V gene sequence: CDR1 LGHNA, CDR2 YSLEER. V dropped 0 bases and J dropped 4 bases, with 6 bases sitting between them. The CDR3 length is 13 residues. Here the CDR3 reads CASSQDISYGYTF. Written as DNA, the CDR3 is TGCGCCAGCAGCCAAGATATAAGCTATGGCTACACCTTC.

The rearrangement links TRBV7-2 to TRBJ2-2; TRBD2 agrees at 12 bases. V was pared by 4 bases and J by 5 bases, with 2 bases of the junction left unmatched. CDR1 is SGHTA, CDR2 FQGNSA, per germline. The CDR3 length is 15 residues. In DNA form, the CDR3 reads TGTGCCAGCAGCTGGGGGACTAGCGGGACCGGGGAGCTGTTTTTT. Its protein product is CASSWGTSGTGELFF.

This clonotype showed up just a few times. This chain joins TRBV12-3 or TRBV12-4 and TRBJ2-3; D not resolved. V was shortened by 8 bases and J by 2 bases, with 14 bases between the two germline ends. The CDR3 extends over 14 amino acids. The CDR3 protein is CASGRQVITDTQYF. CDR3 coding DNA: TGTGCCAGCGGACGACAAGTGATCACAGATACGCAGTATTTT.

The chain carries TRBV10-3 and TRBJ1-5; no reliable D call. Looked up from germline, CDR1 is ENHRY and CDR2 is SYGVKD. The V end lost 1 base, the J end lost 3 bases, and 4 bases lay between the germline ends. This CDR3 is 13 amino acids long. Here the CDR3 DNA reads TGTGCCATCAGTGAGTATAACAATCAGCCCCAGCATTTT. Encoded protein: CAISEYNNQPQHF.

This clonotype was counted at least ten times. This chain links TRBV20-1 with TRBJ2-7; 10 nucleotides line up with TRBD1. Trimming at V came to 6 bases and at J to 2 bases, leaving 19 bases not matched to a gene. Germline lookup yields CDR1 DFQATT and CDR2 SNEGSKA (reference sequence). This CDR3 region has 18 residues. CDR3 in amino acids: CSALLSGQGFRRTYEQYF. Written as DNA, the CDR3 is TGCAGTGCGCTCCTCTCGGGACAGGGGTTTCGGCGCACCTACGAGCAGTACTTC.

A note on this clonotype: Compared with germline, one end of the junction differs, possibly owing to a read error. The chain's CDR3 is CSATSRDRGPTNEKRFF. The CDR3 DNA reads as TGCAGTGCTACCAGCCGGGACAGGGGGCCAACTAATGAAAAACGGTTTTTT. This chain uses TRBV20-1 with TRBJ1-4; 12 nucleotides match TRBD1. CDR3 length: 17 residues. Germline V CDR1 and CDR2: DFQATT, SNEGSKA (reference sequence).

This clonotype was counted ten times or more. The chain links TRBV7-9 to TRBJ1-2; D is uncertain. This CDR3 comprises 13 residues. V dropped 4 bases and J dropped 6 bases, with 12 bases sitting between them. Germline V gives CDR1 SEHNR, CDR2 FQNEAQ (reference sequence). The CDR3 DNA is TGTGCCAGCAGCTCGGGTAGGGAAGATGGCTACACCTTC. It encodes CASSSGREDGYTF.

This clonotype was seen repeatedly, ten times or more. The chain carries TRBV20-1 and TRBJ2-3; D gene unclear. The CDR3 has 15 residues. Looked up from germline, CDR1 is DFQATT and CDR2 is SNEGSKA (reference sequence). The V end was cut by 3 bases, the J end by 3 bases, with 16 bases between. CDR3: CSARRRKGLTDTQYF. Here the CDR3 DNA reads TGCAGTGCTAGGAGAAGGAAAGGTTTGACAGATACGCAGTATTTT.